The 19 T cell receptor beta chains below were found in one sample sequenced in a study of T cells in Graves' hyperthyroidism and ophthalmopathy. Amplified regions were TCR beta CDR3 sequences from RNA transcripts. The HTBI primer set was used in a first-round RT-PCR of the TCR CDR3. TCRdb re-called the multiplex PCR reads through MiXCR, storing one row per CDR3 protein. The sample has some 460,000 distinct CDR3 sequences, around 14% seen once; the top ten hold roughly 13%. The sample was blood. These receptor sequences come from a young woman with Graves' hyperthyroidism.

The sample holds many counts of this clonotype. The chain recombines TRBV27 with TRBJ1-2; 9 positions agree with TRBD1. J lost 4 bases, V lost 0 bases, and 9 bases had no gene match. Looked up from germline, CDR1 is MNHEY and CDR2 is SMNVEV (reference sequence). The CDR3 contains 17 residues. For the CDR3, the DNA is TGTGCCAGCAGTTTATCGCTGACCGGGACAGGGCTCTATGGCTACACCTTC. Translated: CASSLSLTGTGLYGYTF.

This clonotype was recorded many times. CDR3 nucleotides: TGTGCCAGCAAGGGCGGACAGCGACCCACTGAAGCTTTCTTT. This translates into CASKGGQRPTEAFF. The chain employs TRBV12-3 or TRBV12-4 and TRBJ1-1; D may be TRBD1 (6 bases). Deletions cut 7 bases from V and 4 bases from J, with 16 bases between. This CDR3 region has 14 residues.

This clonotype was seen ten or more times. V gene TRBV6-1 combines with J gene TRBJ2-2, with D possibly matching TRBD1 (6 bases). Per the germline V gene, CDR1 is MNHNS and CDR2 is SASEGT. The V gene lost 6 bases and the J gene lost 4 bases, with 15 bases spanning the gap. This CDR3 comprises 15 residues. For the CDR3, the DNA is TGTGCCAGCAGGCAACAGGGAGCGTTCACCGGGGAGCTGTTTTTT. Translating gives CASRQQGAFTGELFF.

The rearrangement joins TRBV19 to TRBJ1-5; 7 bases fit TRBD1. The V gene's germline CDR1 is LNHDA and CDR2 SQIVND (reference sequence). The CDR3 sequence is 16 residues long. Trimming at V came to 4 bases and at J to 1 base, leaving 7 bases not matched to a gene. In DNA form, the CDR3 reads TGTGCCAGTAGTACCTGGACAGGACCCAGCAATCAGCCCCAGCATTTT. This encodes CASSTWTGPSNQPQHF.

In its sample, this clonotype was seen a few times. This chain connects TRBV29-1 to TRBJ1-5; 9 bases map to TRBD1. CDR3 length equals 13 residues. Germline loops: CDR1 SQVTM, CDR2 ANQGSEA. Trimming cost V 6 bases and J 3 bases; bases outside gene matches: 3. The CDR3: CSVRTGANQPQHF. Written as DNA, the CDR3 is TGCAGCGTCCGGACAGGGGCCAATCAGCCCCAGCATTTT.

Points on this clonotype: One end of the junction does not line up with germline, which may come from a read error. The genes are TRBV28 and TRBJ2-4, with 7 bases lining up with TRBD1. Germline V gives CDR1 MDHEN, CDR2 SYDVKM. This CDR3 region has 14 residues. CDR3 residues: CASSTGTARNIQYF. CDR3 coding DNA: TGTGCCAGCAGTACCGGGACAGCCAGAAACATTCAGTACTTC.

This clonotype turned up a few times. The rearrangement uses TRBV7-9 and TRBJ1-2; D unresolved. The germline V gene has CDR1 SEHNR and CDR2 FQNEAQ (reference sequence). V lost 5 bases and J 1 base, leaving 11 bases between the germline ends. This CDR3 has 14 amino acids. For the CDR3, the DNA is TGTGCCAGCAGCCCTGGGGAGAATAACTATGGCTACACCTTC. Translating gives CASSPGENNYGYTF.

This clonotype was counted at least ten times. J is TRBJ1-2 and V is TRBV7-2; D remains ambiguous. The ends were cut back, 3 bases at V and 1 base at J, with 3 bases in the middle. CDR1 is SGHTA and CDR2 is FQGNSA in the germline V gene. The CDR3 has 12 residues. The CDR3 is CASSFSNYGYTF. The CDR3 coding sequence is TGTGCCAGCAGCTTTAGTAACTATGGCTACACCTTC.

This clonotype was counted ten times or more. V is TRBV2 and J is TRBJ1-5, with D perhaps TRBD1 (5 bases). CDR1 is SNHLY and CDR2 is FYNNEI in the germline V gene. The V end lost 11 bases, the J end lost 5 bases, and 19 bases lay between the germline ends. This CDR3 comprises 14 residues. CDR3 protein: CASKTGGGDQPQHF. The CDR3 DNA is TGTGCCTCCAAGACGGGTGGAGGGGATCAGCCCCAGCATTTT.

The chain couples TRBV28 to TRBJ2-5, with unresolved D. Germline V gives CDR1 MDHEN, CDR2 SYDVKM. V was shortened by 6 bases and J by 3 bases, with 26 bases between the two germline ends. The CDR3 extends over 18 amino acids. In DNA form, the CDR3 reads TGTGCCAGCAGCCCGTACAGTCTACAAAGCCTAGAAAAAGAGACCCAGTACTTC. As protein: CASSPYSLQSLEKETQYF.

In this sample, this clonotype turned up once. CDR3 coding DNA: TGCAGTGCCTTCATGCAGGGTAGCAATCAGCCCCAGCATTTT. It encodes CSAFMQGSNQPQHF. This chain connects TRBV20-1 to TRBJ1-5; possibly TRBD1 for D (5 bases). CDR1 and CDR2 (germline): DFQATT, SNEGSKA (reference sequence). The V end was cut by 6 bases, the J end by 0 bases, with 12 bases between. This CDR3 has 14 residues.

This clonotype was counted many times. The chain employs TRBV28 and TRBJ2-4; 7 positions agree with TRBD2. Looked up from germline, CDR1 is MDHEN and CDR2 is SYDVKM. The V and J ends lost 6 bases and 5 bases, in that order; junction bases with no gene match: 10. The length of the CDR3 is 15 residues. Here the CDR3 reads CASSPVGLGQNIQYF. The CDR3 DNA reads TGTGCCAGCAGCCCCGTCGGACTAGGTCAAAACATTCAGTACTTC.

This clonotype was detected many times. The V gene is TRBV11-2, the J gene TRBJ2-5, with no clear D. The germline V gene encodes CDR1 SGHAT and CDR2 FQNNGV. The V end lost 0 bases, the J end lost 6 bases, and 2 bases lay between the germline ends. This CDR3 is 11 amino acids long. The CDR3 DNA follows: TGTGCCAGCAGCTTAGATCAGACCCAGTACTTC. This sequence encodes CASSLDQTQYF.

J is TRBJ2-5 and V is TRBV6-2 or TRBV6-3; D is perhaps TRBD2 (5 bases). Between the trimmed V and J ends, which lost 4 bases and 9 bases, there was a span of 15 bases. The germline V gene has CDR1 MNHEY and CDR2 SVGEGT. The CDR3 totals 13 residues. The CDR3 region is CASSSHETGAQYF. CDR3 sequence (DNA): TGTGCCAGCAGTTCGCACGAAACCGGGGCCCAGTACTTC.

This clonotype was recorded a few times. The chain has TRBV5-1 and TRBJ2-7; 10 bases are a match to TRBD1. This CDR3 is 13 amino acids long. The germline V gene encodes CDR1 SGHRS and CDR2 YFSETQ. V lost 5 bases and J lost 6; bases outside the gene matches: 5. The CDR3 is CASRPGQGREQYF. In nucleotides, the CDR3 is TGCGCCAGCAGGCCGGGACAGGGGCGCGAGCAGTACTTC. Combining the CDR3 with reference TRBV5-1 and TRBJ2-7 gives the whole variable domain KAGVTQTPRYLIKTRGQQVTLSCSPISGHRSVSWYQQTPGQGLQFLFEYFSETQRNKGNFPGRFSGRQFSNSRSEMNVSTLELGDSALYLCASRPGQGREQYFGPGTRLTVT.

This clonotype has a handful of counts. This sequence joins TRBV28 and TRBJ1-6; no firm D call. The CDR3 runs to 15 residues. The germline V gene has CDR1 MDHEN and CDR2 SYDVKM. V lost 4 bases to trimming and J lost 5 bases, with 12 bases between them. CDR3 region: CASSSAHGNNSPLHF. The DNA of the CDR3 is TGTGCCAGCAGTTCCGCCCACGGTAATAATTCACCCCTCCACTTT.

This clonotype was found many times. The rearrangement uses TRBV24-1 and TRBJ2-2, with 7 bases identical to TRBD1. V shed 3 bases, J shed 7 bases, and the junction held 16 bases outside the gene matches. CDR3 size: 18 residues. Germline CDR1 and CDR2: KGHDR and SFDVKD. CDR3 bases: TGTGCCACCAGTGATAAACTCATCACTTCGACAGGGCACGGGGAGCTGTTTTTT. It codes for CATSDKLITSTGHGELFF.

The V and J genes are TRBV20-1 and TRBJ2-7, with 11 bases lining up with TRBD2. Looked up from germline, CDR1 is DFQATT and CDR2 is SNEGSKA (reference sequence). The CDR3 loop spans 14 amino acids. With V trimmed by 8 bases and J by 5 bases, 11 bases remained unmatched. CDR3 in amino acids: CSSYSGRAGDEQYF. The CDR3 coding sequence is TGCAGTTCTTATAGCGGGAGGGCCGGGGACGAGCAGTACTTC.

This clonotype was counted a few times. The chain recombines TRBV2 with TRBJ2-7, with D possibly being TRBD1 (5 bases). V gave up 5 bases and J gave up 0 bases, with 20 bases separating them. CDR1 and CDR2 from the germline V gene are SNHLY and FYNNEI. This CDR3 comprises 17 residues. The CDR3 region is CASSYNYRLSSSYEQYF. As DNA, the CDR3 is TGTGCCAGCAGTTACAACTACAGGCTCTCTAGCTCCTACGAGCAGTACTTC.